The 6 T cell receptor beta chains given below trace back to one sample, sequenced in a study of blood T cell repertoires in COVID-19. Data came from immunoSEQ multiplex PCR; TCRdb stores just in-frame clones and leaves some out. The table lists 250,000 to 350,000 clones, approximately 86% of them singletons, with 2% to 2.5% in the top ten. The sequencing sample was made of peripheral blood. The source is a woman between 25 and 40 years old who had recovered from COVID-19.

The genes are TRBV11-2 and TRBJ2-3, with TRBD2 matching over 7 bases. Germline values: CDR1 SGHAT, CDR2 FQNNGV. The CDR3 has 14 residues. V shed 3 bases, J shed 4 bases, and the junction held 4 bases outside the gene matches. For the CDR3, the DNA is TGTGCCAGCAGCTTGGACACTAGCGCAGATACGCAGTATTTT. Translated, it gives CASSLDTSADTQYF.

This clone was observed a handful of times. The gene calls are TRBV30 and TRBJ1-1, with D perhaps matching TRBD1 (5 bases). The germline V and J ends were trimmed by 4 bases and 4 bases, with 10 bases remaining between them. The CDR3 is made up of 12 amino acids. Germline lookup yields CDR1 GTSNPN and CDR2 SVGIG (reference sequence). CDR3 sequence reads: CAWTDSSTEAFF. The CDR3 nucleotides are TGTGCCTGGACCGACAGCTCCACTGAAGCTTTCTTT. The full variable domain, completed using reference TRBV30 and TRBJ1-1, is SQTIHQWPATLVQPVGSPLSLECTVEGTSNPNLYWYRQAAGRGLQLLFYSVGIGQISSEVPQNLSASRPQDRQFILSSKKLLLSDSGFYLCAWTDSSTEAFFGQGTRLTVV.

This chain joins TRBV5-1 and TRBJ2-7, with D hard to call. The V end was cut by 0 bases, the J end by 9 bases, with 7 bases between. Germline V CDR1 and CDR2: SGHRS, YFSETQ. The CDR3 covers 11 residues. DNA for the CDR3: TGCGCCAGCAGCTTGGGGGCAGGGCAGTACTTC. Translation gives CASSLGAGQYF.

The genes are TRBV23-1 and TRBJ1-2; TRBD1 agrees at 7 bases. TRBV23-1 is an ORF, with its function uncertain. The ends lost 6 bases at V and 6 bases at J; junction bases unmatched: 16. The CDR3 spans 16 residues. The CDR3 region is CASRQAVATGNDGYTF. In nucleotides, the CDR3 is TGCGCCAGCAGACAAGCGGTTGCGACAGGGAATGATGGCTACACCTTC.

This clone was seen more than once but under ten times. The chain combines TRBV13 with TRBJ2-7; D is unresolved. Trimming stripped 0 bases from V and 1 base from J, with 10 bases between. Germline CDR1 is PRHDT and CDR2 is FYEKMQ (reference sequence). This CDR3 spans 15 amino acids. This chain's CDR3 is CASSLGHTSSYEQYF. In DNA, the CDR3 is TGTGCCAGCAGCTTAGGGCACACGTCATCCTACGAGCAGTACTTC.

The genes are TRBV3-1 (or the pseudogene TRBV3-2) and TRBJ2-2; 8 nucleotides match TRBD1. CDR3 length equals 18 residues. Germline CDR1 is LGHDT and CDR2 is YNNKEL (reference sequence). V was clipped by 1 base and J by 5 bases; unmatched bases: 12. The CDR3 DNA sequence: TGTGCCAGCAGCCAAGTTATGGAGGGCAGGGGGCGTACCGGGGAGCTGTTTTTT. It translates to CASSQVMEGRGRTGELFF.